This is a list of T cell receptor beta chains from one sample in a study of graft-versus-host responses after intestinal transplantation. The antigens these receptors bind are not known. The method was immunoSEQ multiplex PCR; TCRdb's version includes in-frame clones alone and lacks a portion of them. This table holds roughly 64,000 clones, roughly 90% found once. The sample in question was unstimulated CD8+ T cells sorted from spleen or lymph node cells, obtained before transplant. These receptors were obtained from a human donor who was the organ donor for an intestinal transplant. The CDR3 runs from the conserved cysteine through the conserved F or W. Each record gives: D gene, V gene, clone size, J gene, CDR3 protein, CDR3 DNA. A D gene is named only where the DNA matches it firmly. The size of a clone is reported for some rows only, either as once, few or many, or as a class for expanded clones.

D gene: .
V gene: TRBV6-1
clone size: .
J gene: TRBJ2-1
CDR3 protein: CASSPSAEGGEQFF
CDR3 DNA: TGTGCCAGCAGTCCTTCTGCGGAGGGCGGTGAGCAGTTCTTC

D gene: TRBD1
V gene: TRBV27
clone size: .
J gene: TRBJ2-1
CDR3 protein: CASISGTGNDNEQFF
CDR3 DNA: TGTGCCAGTATATCCGGGACAGGGAACGACAATGAGCAGTTCTTC

D gene: TRBD1
V gene: TRBV7-9
clone size: .
J gene: TRBJ2-1
CDR3 protein: CASSLAGTGRENEQFF
CDR3 DNA: TGTGCCAGCAGCTTAGCGGGGACAGGGAGAGAAAATGAGCAGTTCTTC

D gene: .
V gene: TRBV7-2
clone size: .
J gene: TRBJ1-2
CDR3 protein: CASSLARPSSNYGYTF
CDR3 DNA: TGTGCCAGCAGCTTAGCGCGGCCGAGCTCTAACTATGGCTACACCTTC

D gene: TRBD1
V gene: TRBV10-2
clone size: .
J gene: TRBJ1-1
CDR3 protein: CASSKGQDIPEAFF
CDR3 DNA: TGCGCCAGCAGCAAGGGACAGGATATTCCTGAAGCTTTCTTT

D gene: .
V gene: TRBV21-1
clone size: few
J gene: TRBJ2-5
CDR3 protein: CASSKPPVDRQETQYF
CDR3 DNA: TGTGCCAGCAGCAAGCCTCCCGTTGACAGACAAGAGACCCAGTACTTC

D gene: .
V gene: TRBV21-1
clone size: .
J gene: TRBJ2-7
CDR3 protein: CASSKITNGSGKHAYEQYF
CDR3 DNA: TGTGCCAGCAGCAAGATAACCAATGGTAGCGGGAAACATGCTTACGAGCAGTACTTC

D gene: TRBD2
V gene: TRBV4-2
clone size: .
J gene: TRBJ2-1
CDR3 protein: CASSQELAGGYNEQFF
CDR3 DNA: TGTGCCAGCAGCCAAGAATTAGCGGGAGGCTACAATGAGCAGTTCTTC

D gene: .
V gene: TRBV28
clone size: .
J gene: TRBJ2-5
CDR3 protein: CASSLSGEYPPKETQYF
CDR3 DNA: TGTGCCAGCAGTTTATCGGGGGAGTACCCTCCTAAAGAGACCCAGTACTTC

D gene: .
V gene: TRBV4-2
clone size: .
J gene: TRBJ1-3
CDR3 protein: CASSQTTAKGNTIYF
CDR3 DNA: TGTGCCAGCAGCCAAACAACAGCAAAGGGAAACACCATATATTTT

D gene: .
V gene: TRBV7-9
clone size: .
J gene: TRBJ2-7
CDR3 protein: CASSLGGPYEQYF
CDR3 DNA: TGTGCCAGCAGCTTAGGGGGGCCCTACGAGCAGTACTTC

D gene: TRBD1
V gene: TRBV5-1
clone size: .
J gene: TRBJ2-1
CDR3 protein: CASSLGDRESGHNEQFF
CDR3 DNA: TGCGCCAGCAGCTTGGGAGACAGGGAATCTGGGCACAATGAGCAGTTCTTC

D gene: .
V gene: TRBV14
clone size: .
J gene: TRBJ1-4
CDR3 protein: CASSHSGEKLFF
CDR3 DNA: TGTGCCAGCAGCCACAGCGGAGAAAAACTGTTTTTT

D gene: .
V gene: TRBV5-6
clone size: few
J gene: TRBJ1-5
CDR3 protein: CASSLINSNQPQHF
CDR3 DNA: TGTGCCAGCAGCTTGATCAATAGCAATCAGCCCCAGCATTTT

D gene: .
V gene: TRBV28
clone size: .
J gene: TRBJ2-7
CDR3 protein: CATSPGLPYEQYF
CDR3 DNA: TGTGCCACCTCCCCCGGACTCCCCTACGAGCAGTACTTC

D gene: TRBD2
V gene: TRBV4-1
clone size: .
J gene: TRBJ2-1
CDR3 protein: CASSQAAGGRNEQFF
CDR3 DNA: TGCGCCAGCAGCCAAGCAGCGGGAGGTAGGAATGAGCAGTTCTTC

D gene: .
V gene: TRBV7-6
clone size: .
J gene: TRBJ2-7
CDR3 protein: CASSPSPGYQGYEQYF
CDR3 DNA: TGTGCCAGCAGCCCATCCCCGGGATATCAGGGGTACGAGCAGTACTTC

D gene: .
V gene: TRBV15
clone size: .
J gene: TRBJ1-4
CDR3 protein: CATSSQKPETNEKLFF
CDR3 DNA: TGTGCCACCAGCAGCCAGAAACCCGAAACTAATGAAAAACTGTTTTTT

D gene: .
V gene: TRBV9
clone size: .
J gene: TRBJ2-2
CDR3 protein: CASSVQTGELFF
CDR3 DNA: TGTGCCAGCAGCGTACAAACCGGGGAGCTGTTTTTT

D gene: TRBD2
V gene: TRBV19
clone size: once
J gene: TRBJ2-7
CDR3 protein: CASSIFGTSESYEQYF
CDR3 DNA: TGTGCCAGTAGTATTTTCGGGACTAGTGAGTCCTACGAGCAGTACTTC

D gene: .
V gene: TRBV28
clone size: .
J gene: TRBJ2-6
CDR3 protein: CASSRIQGSNVLTF
CDR3 DNA: TGTGCCAGCAGCCGGATACAGGGTTCAAACGTCCTGACTTTC

D gene: TRBD2
V gene: TRBV14
clone size: .
J gene: TRBJ2-1
CDR3 protein: CASSQVGGGAQFF
CDR3 DNA: TGTGCCAGCAGCCAAGTCGGGGGGGGAGCCCAGTTCTTC

D gene: TRBD1
V gene: TRBV28
clone size: .
J gene: TRBJ1-4
CDR3 protein: CASSLQTGSYEKLFF
CDR3 DNA: TGTGCCAGCAGTCTACAGACAGGGTCCTATGAAAAACTGTTTTTT

D gene: .
V gene: TRBV9
clone size: .
J gene: TRBJ2-7
CDR3 protein: CASSVGGGRSEQYF
CDR3 DNA: TGTGCCAGCAGCGTAGGTGGAGGGAGAAGCGAGCAGTACTTC

D gene: .
V gene: TRBV7-9
clone size: .
J gene: TRBJ2-5
CDR3 protein: CASSLVDSQETQYF
CDR3 DNA: TGTGCCAGCAGCCTCGTAGACAGCCAAGAGACCCAGTACTTC

D gene: .
V gene: TRBV7-9
clone size: .
J gene: TRBJ2-2
CDR3 protein: CASSLTADYTGELFF
CDR3 DNA: TGTGCCAGCAGCTTAACCGCGGATTACACCGGGGAGCTGTTTTTT

D gene: .
V gene: TRBV28
clone size: once
J gene: TRBJ1-5
CDR3 protein: CASSFFRATRGNNQPQHF
CDR3 DNA: TGTGCCAGCAGTTTTTTTCGAGCGACCCGGGGGAACAATCAGCCCCAGCATTTT

D gene: .
V gene: TRBV9
clone size: once
J gene: TRBJ2-2
CDR3 protein: CASSVPEQGEELFF
CDR3 DNA: TGTGCCAGCAGCGTCCCCGAACAGGGCGAGGAGCTGTTTTTT

D gene: TRBD2
V gene: TRBV15
clone size: .
J gene: TRBJ2-1
CDR3 protein: CATSRDGTSGSSKQFF
CDR3 DNA: TGTGCCACCAGCAGAGATGGGACTAGCGGGAGTAGTAAGCAGTTCTTC

D gene: .
V gene: TRBV27
clone size: .
J gene: TRBJ1-1
CDR3 protein: CASSYQAGKGGTEAFF
CDR3 DNA: TGTGCCAGCAGTTATCAGGCGGGAAAGGGGGGGACTGAAGCTTTCTTT

D gene: TRBD2
V gene: TRBV2
clone size: .
J gene: TRBJ2-7
CDR3 protein: CASSVTSGREQYF
CDR3 DNA: TGTGCCAGCAGTGTGACTAGCGGGAGGGAGCAGTACTTC

D gene: .
V gene: TRBV27
clone size: .
J gene: TRBJ2-2
CDR3 protein: CASSLSAQVGELFF
CDR3 DNA: TGTGCCAGCAGTTTATCGGCGCAGGTCGGGGAGCTGTTTTTT

D gene: TRBD2
V gene: TRBV19
clone size: .
J gene: TRBJ2-7
CDR3 protein: CASSLLGLAGIYEQYF
CDR3 DNA: TGTGCCAGTAGTCTCTTGGGACTAGCGGGAATCTACGAGCAGTACTTC

D gene: TRBD1
V gene: TRBV28
clone size: .
J gene: TRBJ1-4
CDR3 protein: CASSLISGTGYEKLFF
CDR3 DNA: TGTGCCAGCAGTTTAATATCCGGGACAGGGTATGAAAAACTGTTTTTT

D gene: .
V gene: TRBV5-6
clone size: .
J gene: TRBJ2-5
CDR3 protein: CASSPRGLIQETQYF
CDR3 DNA: TGTGCCAGCAGCCCCCGAGGACTGATCCAAGAGACCCAGTACTTC

D gene: .
V gene: TRBV29-1
clone size: .
J gene: TRBJ2-7
CDR3 protein: CSVVSRGRYEQYF
CDR3 DNA: TGCAGCGTTGTTTCTAGAGGTCGCTACGAGCAGTACTTC

D gene: .
V gene: TRBV5-4
clone size: .
J gene: TRBJ2-7
CDR3 protein: CASSFGLNYEQYF
CDR3 DNA: TGTGCCAGCAGCTTCGGACTAAACTACGAGCAGTACTTC

D gene: TRBD1
V gene: TRBV6-1
clone size: .
J gene: TRBJ1-4
CDR3 protein: CASSDPNRDRGPPLEKLFF
CDR3 DNA: TGTGCCAGCAGTGACCCTAACCGGGACAGGGGCCCCCCGCTGGAAAAACTGTTTTTT

D gene: TRBD2
V gene: TRBV13
clone size: .
J gene: TRBJ2-1
CDR3 protein: CASSHDGRGEQFF
CDR3 DNA: TGTGCCAGCAGCCACGACGGGAGGGGCGAGCAGTTCTTC

D gene: TRBD1
V gene: TRBV25-1
clone size: once
J gene: TRBJ2-7
CDR3 protein: CASSLGQTYEQYF
CDR3 DNA: TGTGCCAGCAGCCTGGGACAGACCTACGAGCAGTACTTC

D gene: TRBD1
V gene: TRBV28
clone size: .
J gene: TRBJ1-2
CDR3 protein: CATSRDTQGDF
CDR3 DNA: TGTGCCACCTCCCGAGACACACAGGGGGACTTC

D gene: .
V gene: TRBV6-1
clone size: .
J gene: TRBJ2-7
CDR3 protein: CASSEAPSSSYEQYF
CDR3 DNA: TGTGCCAGCAGTGAAGCGCCTAGTAGTAGTTACGAGCAGTACTTC

D gene: .
V gene: TRBV7-9
clone size: .
J gene: TRBJ2-1
CDR3 protein: CASSLGPGQYNEQFF
CDR3 DNA: TGTGCCAGCAGCTTAGGGCCGGGACAATACAATGAGCAGTTCTTC

D gene: .
V gene: TRBV5-4
clone size: once
J gene: TRBJ1-5
CDR3 protein: CASSLRGSNQPQHF
CDR3 DNA: TGTGCCAGCAGCTTGAGGGGTTCCAATCAGCCCCAGCATTTT

D gene: TRBD1
V gene: TRBV29-1
clone size: .
J gene: TRBJ2-1
CDR3 protein: CSVGQGFAEQFF
CDR3 DNA: TGCAGCGTTGGACAGGGATTTGCTGAGCAGTTCTTC

D gene: TRBD2
V gene: TRBV27
clone size: .
J gene: TRBJ2-1
CDR3 protein: CASSLSSGGAYNEQFF
CDR3 DNA: TGTGCCAGCAGTTTATCTTCGGGGGGAGCCTACAATGAGCAGTTCTTC

D gene: .
V gene: TRBV28
clone size: .
J gene: TRBJ2-2
CDR3 protein: CASRTGGQRAGELFF
CDR3 DNA: TGTGCCAGCAGGACCGGGGGACAGAGGGCCGGGGAGCTGTTTTTT

D gene: TRBD2
V gene: TRBV19
clone size: .
J gene: TRBJ2-3
CDR3 protein: CASSIGASGTDTQYF
CDR3 DNA: TGTGCCAGTAGTATAGGGGCTAGCGGGACAGATACGCAGTATTTT

D gene: TRBD1
V gene: TRBV27
clone size: .
J gene: TRBJ1-2
CDR3 protein: CASSLQGASANGYTF
CDR3 DNA: TGTGCCAGCAGTTTACAGGGGGCGTCGGCGAATGGCTACACCTTC

D gene: .
V gene: TRBV6-5
clone size: .
J gene: TRBJ1-6
CDR3 protein: CASSASPGASPLHF
CDR3 DNA: TGTGCCAGCAGTGCTAGTCCAGGGGCTTCACCCCTCCACTTT

D gene: .
V gene: TRBV27
clone size: .
J gene: TRBJ2-1
CDR3 protein: CASSSASGDEQFF
CDR3 DNA: TGTGCCAGCAGTTCAGCTTCCGGGGATGAGCAGTTCTTC

D gene: TRBD2
V gene: TRBV7-9
clone size: .
J gene: TRBJ2-2
CDR3 protein: CASSYSGTGELFF
CDR3 DNA: TGTGCCAGCAGCTATAGCGGGACCGGGGAGCTGTTTTTT

D gene: .
V gene: TRBV28
clone size: .
J gene: TRBJ2-5
CDR3 protein: CASSAPHRGQETQYF
CDR3 DNA: TGTGCCAGCAGCGCGCCGCACCGGGGCCAAGAGACCCAGTACTTC

D gene: .
V gene: TRBV16
clone size: .
J gene: TRBJ1-1
CDR3 protein: CASSLMTGNTEAFF
CDR3 DNA: TGTGCCAGCAGCCTGATGACGGGGAACACTGAAGCTTTCTTT

D gene: .
V gene: TRBV4-1
clone size: few
J gene: TRBJ2-7
CDR3 protein: CASSQAQGYEQYF
CDR3 DNA: TGCGCCAGCAGCCAAGCGCAGGGTTACGAGCAGTACTTC

D gene: TRBD1
V gene: TRBV15
clone size: .
J gene: TRBJ2-7
CDR3 protein: CATSHGRDRGYEQYF
CDR3 DNA: TGTGCCACCAGTCACGGCCGGGACAGGGGTTACGAGCAGTACTTC

D gene: TRBD1
V gene: TRBV18
clone size: .
J gene: TRBJ1-5
CDR3 protein: CASSPDRDNQPQHF
CDR3 DNA: TGTGCCAGCTCGCCCGACAGGGACAATCAGCCCCAGCATTTT

D gene: .
V gene: TRBV19
clone size: .
J gene: TRBJ1-1
CDR3 protein: CASSMTGGDTEAFF
CDR3 DNA: TGTGCCAGTAGTATGACGGGGGGGGACACTGAAGCTTTCTTT

D gene: TRBD1
V gene: TRBV19
clone size: .
J gene: TRBJ1-2
CDR3 protein: CASSPAQGVYGYTF
CDR3 DNA: TGTGCCAGTAGTCCCGCCCAGGGGGTCTATGGCTACACCTTC